The table lists the clone carrying this T cell receptor (beta chain) with many counts. This sample stems from a study of low-dose radiotherapy and immunotherapy resistance in tumors. Across the study: Every two weeks, cyclophosphamide 200 mg/m2 was infused one day before radiation plus immunotherapy.

Time point described: before trial treatment. Eligible patients bore advanced solid tumors devoid of tumor-infiltrating lymphocytes. Germline V gene data show CDR1 as DFQATT and CDR2 as SNEGSKA (reference sequence). The CDR3 totals 15 residues. Trimming took off 5 bases at V and 4 bases at J, with 20 bases between the two ends. Primers used for first-strand cDNA, a TRAV- and TRBV-specific set, covered both alpha and beta chains. With a V-primer adapter and a constant-region primer, TCRs were amplified for about 20 PCR cycles. TCRdb re-called the reads through MiXCR, storing one row per CDR3 protein. The sample contains around 76,000 distinct CDR3 sequences, less than 35% of which appear only once.

This chain uses TRBV20-1 with TRBJ2-5; perhaps TRBD2 as D (6 bases). This clonotype was obtained from a female donor with ovarian cancer. Material: PBMCs, obtained before treatment. For the CDR3, the DNA is TGCAGTGCTGACCTCTTCGTCAGCGGGTCAGAGACCCAGTACTTC. It is translated as CSADLFVSGSETQYF.